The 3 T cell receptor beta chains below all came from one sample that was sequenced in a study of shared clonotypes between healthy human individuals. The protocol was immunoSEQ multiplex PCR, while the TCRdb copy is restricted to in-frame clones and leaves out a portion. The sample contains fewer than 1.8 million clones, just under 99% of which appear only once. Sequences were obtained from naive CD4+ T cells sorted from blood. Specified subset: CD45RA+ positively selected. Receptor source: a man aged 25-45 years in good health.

CDR3 nucleotides: TGTGCCACCAGCTCAGGACAGGGGTCTGAAGCTTTCTTT. Its translation: CATSSGQGSEAFF. V is TRBV15 and J is TRBJ1-1; 9 bases match TRBD1. The CDR3 contains 13 residues. The V segment lost 5 bases and the J segment 6 bases; nucleotides outside the gene matches: 4. The germline gives CDR1 LNHNV, CDR2 YYDKDF (reference sequence).

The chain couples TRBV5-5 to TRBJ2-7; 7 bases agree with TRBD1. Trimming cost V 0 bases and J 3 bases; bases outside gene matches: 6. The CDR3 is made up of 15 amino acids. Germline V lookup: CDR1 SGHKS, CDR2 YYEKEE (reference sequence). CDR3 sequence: CASSLGAGGIYEQYF. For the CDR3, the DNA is TGTGCCAGCAGCTTGGGAGCAGGGGGAATCTACGAGCAGTACTTC.

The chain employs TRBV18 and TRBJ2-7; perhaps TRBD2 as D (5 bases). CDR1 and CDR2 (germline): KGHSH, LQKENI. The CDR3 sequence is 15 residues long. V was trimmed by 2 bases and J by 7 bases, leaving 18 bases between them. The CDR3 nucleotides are TGTGCCAGCTCACCATCAAGCGGCAACTTAGGGGAGCAGTACTTC. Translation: CASSPSSGNLGEQYF. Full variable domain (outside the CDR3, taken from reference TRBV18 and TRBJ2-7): NAGVMQNPRHLVRRRGQEARLRCSPMKGHSHVYWYRQLPEEGLKFMVYLQKENIIDESGMPKERFSAEFPKEGPSILRIQQVVRGDSAAYFCASSPSSGNLGEQYFGPGTRLTVT.